Reported below is one T cell receptor (beta chain). Its binding antigen is unknown. No much larger clone is present one base from it, and per-base qualities are unavailable. This sample was taken from a study of OX40 agonist ivuxolimab in advanced cancers. At the level of the whole study: The costimulatory receptor OX40 (CD134) was targeted by ivuxolimab, a fully human IgG2 agonistic monoclonal antibody. The point of sequencing TCRbeta in the periphery was to test whether ivuxolimab changed TCR sequence diversity and drove clonal T-cell expansion. In the dose-escalation cohort, roughly four fifths of patients were male, and the mean age was roughly 60 years, with a range of about 20 to 79. Among the roughly 50 dose-escalation patients, about 20 had hepatocellular carcinoma, roughly 15 melanoma, 9 renal cell carcinoma and 9 head and neck cancer. Intravenous ivuxolimab was administered to patients every 2 weeks at six dose levels: 0.01, 0.1, 0.3, 1.5, 3 and 10 mg/kg. Patients were allowed to have had prior anti-PD-1, anti-PD-L1 or anti-CTLA-4 therapy, and roughly 40% of the dose-escalation patients had been treated with checkpoint inhibitors. Three dose-escalation patients achieved partial responses, one with hepatocellular carcinoma and two with cutaneous melanoma. The paper describes the monotherapy dose-escalation part (N = 52 patients) of the phase I trial of ivuxolimab.

Overall study results and their limits: At doses from 0.1 to 3.0 mg/kg, clonal expansion was seen in both CD4+ and CD8+ blood T cells between baseline and week 6. In partial responders in the 0.1-3.0 mg/kg groups, normalized peripheral clonal expansion was found to be among the lowest, especially among CD8+ T cells. After ivuxolimab, more expanded clones were found on average in CD8+ T cells than in CD4+ T cells. Low levels of normalized T-cell clonal expansion were also seen in some patients who did not respond. Antigen specificity was not determined for the clonally expanded peripheral T cells.

Genomic DNA was extracted from sorted cells for sequencing of the TCRbeta CDR3 region. TCRbeta CDR3 regions were sequenced using the immunoSEQ Assay. This is the immuneACCESS table as TCRdb keeps it, with only in-frame sequences that have V and J called. A part of the clones is gone; compared with another copy, unresolved V genes explain less than half, and the rest is unexplained. Here the sample has 66,000 or so clones; around 84% occur a single time. The ten largest clones take up about 4.1% of the sample. The trial excluded patients who had a history of autoimmune disease or were on systemic immunosuppression. Peripheral blood for TCR sequencing was drawn from every dose cohort at baseline, at cycle 4 day 1 and at cycle 7 day 1. The samples were drawn from a first-in-human, open-label, multicenter phase I dose-escalation trial of ivuxolimab. The trial enrolled adults with locally advanced or metastatic head and neck squamous cell, hepatocellular, melanoma or renal cell carcinoma. Before TCR sequencing, CD4+ T cells and CD8+ T cells from peripheral blood were sorted into separate populations.

The origin of this receptor is an adult with an advanced solid tumor such as melanoma, head and neck, liver or kidney cancer. Sequences were derived from CD4+ or CD8+ T cells sorted from blood, sampled in a trial of the OX40 agonist ivuxolimab.

The CDR3 here reads CSARKGSEAFF. Read as DNA, the sequence is TGCAGTGCTAGAAAGGGGTCTGAAGCTTTCTTT. The V and J genes are TRBV20-1 and TRBJ1-1; D gene: possibly TRBD1, on 5 matching bases. Spanning cysteine to phenylalanine, the CDR3 consists of 11 amino acids. The kept DNA is CDR3 alone, 33 bases in frame from the first base. The junction carries 7 bases between V and J, which are trimmed by 2 bases and 6 bases respectively. The CDR1 and CDR2 encoded by the germline V gene (reference sequence) are DFQATT and SNEGSKA.